This TCR beta chain was sequenced for a study of cytomegalovirus exposure and HLA in healthy donors. At the level of the study: Across 350 to 400 genotyped donors, about 86% landed in the Caucasian-associated ancestry cluster.

Researchers ran the PCR with 60 Vbeta and 13 Jbeta primers. Repertoires were generated with immunoSEQ multiplex PCR, while TCRdb's copy carries only in-frame clones and drops some. The table lists approximately 150,000 clones, around 85% of them singletons. V shed 3 bases and J shed 2 bases, with 7 bases lying between them. In germline, CDR1 is SNHLY, CDR2 FYNNEI. The CDR3 contains 13 residues. The chain combines TRBV2 with TRBJ2-5; the D is unclear. The sample comprised PBMCs. This receptor was identified in a man aged 45 to 65 in good health and CMV-seropositive. CDR3 sequence (DNA): TGTGCCAGCAGTGATAACGGTCAAGAGACCCAGTACTTC. Translation gives CASSDNGQETQYF.